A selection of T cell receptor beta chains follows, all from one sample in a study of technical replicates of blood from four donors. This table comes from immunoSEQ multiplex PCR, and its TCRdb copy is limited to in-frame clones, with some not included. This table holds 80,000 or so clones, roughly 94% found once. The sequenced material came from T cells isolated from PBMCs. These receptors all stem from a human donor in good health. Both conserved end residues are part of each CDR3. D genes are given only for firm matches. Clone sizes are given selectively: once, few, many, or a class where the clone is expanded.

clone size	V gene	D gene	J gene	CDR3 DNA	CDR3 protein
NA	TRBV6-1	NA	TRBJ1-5	TGTGCCAGCAGAATCACAGATAATCAGCCCCAGCATTTT	CASRITDNQPQHF
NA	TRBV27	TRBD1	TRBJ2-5	TGTGCCAGCAGTTTAGGACAGGCCCAAGAGACCCAGTACTTC	CASSLGQAQETQYF
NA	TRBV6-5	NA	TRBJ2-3	TGTGCCAGCAGTTACGGCTCAGATACGCAGTATTTT	CASSYGSDTQYF
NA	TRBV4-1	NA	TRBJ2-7	TGCGCCAGCAGCTCCGACAGGTTTTCCTACGAGCAGTACTTC	CASSSDRFSYEQYF
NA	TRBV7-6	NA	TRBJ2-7	TGTGCCAGCAGCTCTCTAGGTATGGAGCAGTACTTC	CASSSLGMEQYF
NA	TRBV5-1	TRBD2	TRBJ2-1	TGCGCCAGCAGCTGGGGACTAGCGGGAGCAAATCATGAGCAGTTCTTC	CASSWGLAGANHEQFF
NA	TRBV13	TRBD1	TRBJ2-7	TGTGCCAGCAGCTGGGGACAGGGGGGCCTCTACGAGCAGTACTTC	CASSWGQGGLYEQYF
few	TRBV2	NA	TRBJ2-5	TGTGCCAGCGCCAATTTCAGGGTTGAGACCCAGTACTTC	CASANFRVETQYF
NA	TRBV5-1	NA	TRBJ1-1	TGCGCCAGCAGCTTGGGTATCGCAGGGGCTTCCACTGAAGCTTTCTTT	CASSLGIAGASTEAFF
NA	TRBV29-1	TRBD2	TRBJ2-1	TGCAGCGTTGTTGTAGCGGGAGGAGGTGAGCAGTTCTTC	CSVVVAGGGEQFF
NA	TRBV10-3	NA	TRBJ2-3	TGTGCCATCGTGGGAGGAAGCACAGATACGCAGTATTTT	CAIVGGSTDTQYF
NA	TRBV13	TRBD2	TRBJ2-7	TGTGCCAGCAGCTTAGAGGGCATTGGGACTAGCGGGAGTACCTACGAGCAGTACTTC	CASSLEGIGTSGSTYEQYF
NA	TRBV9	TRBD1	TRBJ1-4	TGTGCCAGCAGCCTCACAGGGGGTGAAAAACTGTTTTTT	CASSLTGGEKLFF
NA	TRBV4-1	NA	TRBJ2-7	TGCGCCAGCAGCCATCGACTAGTTGGGTACGAGCAGTACTTC	CASSHRLVGYEQYF
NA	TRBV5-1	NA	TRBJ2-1	TGCGCCAGCAGCTTGGATATCTACAATGAGCAGTTCTTC	CASSLDIYNEQFF
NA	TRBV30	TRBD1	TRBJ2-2	TGTGCCTGGGACAGGGCCGGGGAGCTGTTTTTT	CAWDRAGELFF
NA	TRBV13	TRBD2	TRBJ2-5	TGTGCCAGCAGCTTACTAGCGGGAGGAGGTCAAGAGACCCAGTACTTC	CASSLLAGGGQETQYF
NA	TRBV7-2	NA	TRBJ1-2	TGTGCCAGCAGCCGAGGGACAACGGATGAGGGCTACACCTTC	CASSRGTTDEGYTF
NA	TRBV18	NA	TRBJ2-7	TGTGCCAGCTCACCAGCGGGACTGAAGACCTACGAGCAGTACTTC	CASSPAGLKTYEQYF
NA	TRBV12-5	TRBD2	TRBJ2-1	TGTGCTAGTGGGCTAGCGGCATACAATGAGCAGTTCTTC	CASGLAAYNEQFF
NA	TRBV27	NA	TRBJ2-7	TGTGCCAGCCGAGACCCCGGGTCGACCTACGAGCAGTACTTC	CASRDPGSTYEQYF
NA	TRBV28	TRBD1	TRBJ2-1	TGTGCCAGCAGTAAAAAGACAGGGTTCAATGAGCAGTTCTTC	CASSKKTGFNEQFF
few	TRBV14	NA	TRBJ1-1	TGTGCCAGCAGCAAGGGGGTCCTAGTAGACACTGAAGCTTTCTTT	CASSKGVLVDTEAFF
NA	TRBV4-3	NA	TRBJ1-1	TGCGCCAGCAGCCAAGAGAGGAACACTGAAGCTTTCTTT	CASSQERNTEAFF
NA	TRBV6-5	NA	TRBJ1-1	TGTGCCAGCAGTTTACTACAGGGTGACTCTGAAGCTTTCTTT	CASSLLQGDSEAFF
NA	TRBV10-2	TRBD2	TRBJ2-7	TGCGCCAGCAGTGATCATCGGCTAGCGGGAGAATTGCACGAGCAGTACTTC	CASSDHRLAGELHEQYF
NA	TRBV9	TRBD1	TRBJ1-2	TGTGCCAGCAGTGATACAGGGGGCCGGGGCTACACCTTC	CASSDTGGRGYTF
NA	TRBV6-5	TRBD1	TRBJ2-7	TGTGCCAGCAGCCGGGGACAGACCTACGAGCAGTACTTC	CASSRGQTYEQYF
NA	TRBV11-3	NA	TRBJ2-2	TGTGCCAGCAGCTTAGTATACGGGGAGGAGCTGTTTTTT	CASSLVYGEELFF
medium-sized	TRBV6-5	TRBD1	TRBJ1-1	TGTGCCAGCAGGACCCGACAGGGAAACACTGAAGCTTTCTTT	CASRTRQGNTEAFF
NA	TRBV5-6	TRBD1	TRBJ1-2	TGTGCCAGCAGCTATGGGACAGCGTCGAACTATGGCTACACCTTC	CASSYGTASNYGYTF
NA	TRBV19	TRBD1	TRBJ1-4	TGTGCCAGTAGCCGGGACAGGGGAACTAATGAAAAACTGTTTTTT	CASSRDRGTNEKLFF
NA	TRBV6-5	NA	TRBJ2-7	TGTGCCAGCAGTCGAGCGATAGCCCTCGAGCAGTACTTC	CASSRAIALEQYF
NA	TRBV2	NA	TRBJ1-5	TGTGCCAGCAGTTATAATAGGAGGATATATAGCAATCAGCCCCAGCATTTT	CASSYNRRIYSNQPQHF
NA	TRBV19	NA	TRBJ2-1	TGTGCCAGTACCCCAGGTAGCTCCTACAATGAGCAGTTCTTC	CASTPGSSYNEQFF
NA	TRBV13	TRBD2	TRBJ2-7	TGTGCCAGCAGCCCCCGGACTAGCGGGAGGGGTGAGCAGTACTTC	CASSPRTSGRGEQYF
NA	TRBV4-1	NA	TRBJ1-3	TGCGCCAGCAGCCAAGCTAAAGGGGTATTGAACACCATATATTTT	CASSQAKGVLNTIYF
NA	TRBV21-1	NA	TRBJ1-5	TGTGCCAGCAGCCGAGGACAGGGGGCAAGAGGAAGCAATCAGCCCCAGCATTTT	CASSRGQGARGSNQPQHF
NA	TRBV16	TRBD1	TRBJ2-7	TGTGCCAGCAGCCTGAACACAGGGGATATTAACTTC	CASSLNTGDINF
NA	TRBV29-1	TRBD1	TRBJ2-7	TGCAGCGTAAGACAGGGGTTCCTCACCTACGAGCAGTACTTC	CSVRQGFLTYEQYF
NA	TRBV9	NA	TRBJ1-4	TGTGCCAGCAGCGCTCAGACAGGATTTAATGAAAAACTGTTTTTT	CASSAQTGFNEKLFF
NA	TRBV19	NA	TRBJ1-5	TGTGCCAGTAGTATAGTTAACCCAGGGTTTGGTCAGCCCCAGCATTTT	CASSIVNPGFGQPQHF
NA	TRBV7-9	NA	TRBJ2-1	TGTGCCAGCAGCTTAGCCCAGGGAAATGAGCAGTTCTTC	CASSLAQGNEQFF
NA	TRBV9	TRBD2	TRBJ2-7	TGTGCCAGCAGCGACGGACTAGCGCCCTCCTACGAGCAGTACTTC	CASSDGLAPSYEQYF
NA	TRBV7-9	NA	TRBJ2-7	TGTGCCAGCAGCGACAAATACGACGAGCAGTACTTC	CASSDKYDEQYF
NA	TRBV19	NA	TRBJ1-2	TGTGCCTCAGTAGAGCGGGATATTGATGGCTACACCTTC	CASVERDIDGYTF
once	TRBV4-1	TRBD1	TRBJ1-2	TGCGCCAGCAGCCCCTTGGCTCAAGACAGGGTGACCTATGGCTACACCTTC	CASSPLAQDRVTYGYTF